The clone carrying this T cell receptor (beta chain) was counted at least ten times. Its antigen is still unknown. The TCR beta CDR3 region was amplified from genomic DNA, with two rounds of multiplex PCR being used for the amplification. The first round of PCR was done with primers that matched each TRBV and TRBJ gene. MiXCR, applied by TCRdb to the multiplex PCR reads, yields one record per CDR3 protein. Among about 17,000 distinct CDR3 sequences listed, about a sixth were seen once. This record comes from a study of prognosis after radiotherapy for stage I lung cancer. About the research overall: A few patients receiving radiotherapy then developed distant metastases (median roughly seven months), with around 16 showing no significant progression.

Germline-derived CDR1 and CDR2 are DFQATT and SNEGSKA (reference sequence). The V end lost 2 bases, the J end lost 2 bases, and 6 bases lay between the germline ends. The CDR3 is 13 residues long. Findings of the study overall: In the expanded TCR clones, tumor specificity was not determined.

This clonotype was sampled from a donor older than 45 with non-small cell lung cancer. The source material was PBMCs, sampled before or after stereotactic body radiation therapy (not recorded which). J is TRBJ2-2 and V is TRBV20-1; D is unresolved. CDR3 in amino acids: CSARQPNTGELFF. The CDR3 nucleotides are TGCAGTGCTAGACAGCCAAACACCGGGGAGCTGTTTTTT.